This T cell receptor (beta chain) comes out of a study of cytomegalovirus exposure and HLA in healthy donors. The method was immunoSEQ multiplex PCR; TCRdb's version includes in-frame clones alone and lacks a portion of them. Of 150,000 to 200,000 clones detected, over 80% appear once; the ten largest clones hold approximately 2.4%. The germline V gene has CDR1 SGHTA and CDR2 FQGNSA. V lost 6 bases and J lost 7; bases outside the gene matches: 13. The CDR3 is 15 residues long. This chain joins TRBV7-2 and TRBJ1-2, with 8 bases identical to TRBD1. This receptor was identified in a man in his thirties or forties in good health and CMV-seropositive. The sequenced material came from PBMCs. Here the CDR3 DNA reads TGTGCCAGCAGGCTCCCCGTCAGGGGGCTCTCTGGCTACACCTTC. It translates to CASRLPVRGLSGYTF.